This T cell receptor (beta chain) was retrieved from a study of blood T cell repertoires in COVID-19. Study-wide background: Acute and convalescent COVID-19 samples came from the United States, Italy and Spain. T cells, B-cell-depleted T cells, or PBMCs supplied cDNA or gDNA.

Authors' analysis steps: Estimates of nucleated cell counts were drawn from the amplification of reference gene primers. Clones were read by immunoSEQ multiplex PCR, and TCRdb kept only the in-frame ones, dropping some. V and J calls and clone size are given by that table; D and trimming were obtained from the DNA. The table includes a few hundred thousand clones, 85% to 90% detected once. This CDR3 has 12 residues. Per the germline V gene, CDR1 is SQVTM and CDR2 is ANQGSEA. The V and J ends lost 2 bases and 5 bases respectively, with 9 bases between them. The receptor's source is a man aged 55 to 70 with acute or convalescent COVID-19. Sequenced material: peripheral blood. The chain combines TRBV29-1 with TRBJ1-1; D remains unclear. CDR3 DNA sequence: TGCAGCGTTGAAAACGGTGAGACTGAAGCTTTCTTT. Amino acids: CSVENGETEAFF.